This T cell receptor beta chain appears in the sequencing data of a study of T cell changes during pregnancy in multiple sclerosis. Profiled with immunoSEQ multiplex PCR; TCRdb holds only in-frame clones, not every one. The data contain tens of thousands of clones, about nine tenths of them singletons. The sequencing here drew on peripheral blood, taken in the third trimester of pregnancy. This TCR derives from a female donor with multiple sclerosis, enrolled in a pregnancy study.

Here the CDR3 DNA reads TGCGCCAGCAGCGTTCAGGGCGGTTATGAAAAACTGTTTTTT. Translation: CASSVQGGYEKLFF. V gene TRBV5-1 combines with J gene TRBJ1-4; weak D call: TRBD1 (5 bases). The CDR3 loop spans 14 amino acids. The V gene lost 4 bases and the J gene lost 6 bases, with 13 bases spanning the gap. The germline V gene encodes CDR1 SGHRS and CDR2 YFSETQ.